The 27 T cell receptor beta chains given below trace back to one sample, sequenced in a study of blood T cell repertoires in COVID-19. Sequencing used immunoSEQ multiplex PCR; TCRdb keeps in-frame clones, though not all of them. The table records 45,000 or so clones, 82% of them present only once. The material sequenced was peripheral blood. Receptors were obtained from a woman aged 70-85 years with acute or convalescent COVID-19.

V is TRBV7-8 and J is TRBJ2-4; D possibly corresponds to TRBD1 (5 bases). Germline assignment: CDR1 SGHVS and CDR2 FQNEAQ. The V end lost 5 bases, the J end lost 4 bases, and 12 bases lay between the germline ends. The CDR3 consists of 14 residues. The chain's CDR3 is CASSEVAGKNIQYF. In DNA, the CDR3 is TGTGCCAGCAGCGAAGTGGCAGGGAAAAACATTCAGTACTTC.

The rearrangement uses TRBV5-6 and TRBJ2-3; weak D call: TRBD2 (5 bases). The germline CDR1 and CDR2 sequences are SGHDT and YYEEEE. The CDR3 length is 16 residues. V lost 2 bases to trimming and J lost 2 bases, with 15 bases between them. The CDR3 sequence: CASSLEGRGYTDTQYF. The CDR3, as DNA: TGTGCCAGCAGCTTAGAAGGACGGGGTTACACAGATACGCAGTATTTT.

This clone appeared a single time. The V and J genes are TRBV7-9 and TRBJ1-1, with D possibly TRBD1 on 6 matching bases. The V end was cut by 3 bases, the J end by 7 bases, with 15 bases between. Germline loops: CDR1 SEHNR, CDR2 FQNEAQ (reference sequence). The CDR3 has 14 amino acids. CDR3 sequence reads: CASSFLNGGDEAFF. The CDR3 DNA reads TGTGCCAGCAGCTTCCTTAATGGGGGCGATGAAGCTTTCTTT.

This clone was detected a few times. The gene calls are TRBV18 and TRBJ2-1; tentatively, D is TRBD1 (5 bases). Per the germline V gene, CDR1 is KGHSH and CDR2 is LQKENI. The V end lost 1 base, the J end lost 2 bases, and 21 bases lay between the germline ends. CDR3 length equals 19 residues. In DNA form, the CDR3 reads TGTGCCAGCTCACCACTACCTACCCAAGGGGCGAGGACCTACAATGAGCAGTTCTTC. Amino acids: CASSPLPTQGARTYNEQFF.

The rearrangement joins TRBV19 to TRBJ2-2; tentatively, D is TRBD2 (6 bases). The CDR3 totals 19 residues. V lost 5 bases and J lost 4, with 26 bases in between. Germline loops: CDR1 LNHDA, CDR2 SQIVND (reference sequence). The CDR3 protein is CASSLGWGDPTSGTGELFF. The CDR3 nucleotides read TGTGCCAGTAGTTTGGGTTGGGGGGACCCTACATCGGGCACCGGGGAGCTGTTTTTT.

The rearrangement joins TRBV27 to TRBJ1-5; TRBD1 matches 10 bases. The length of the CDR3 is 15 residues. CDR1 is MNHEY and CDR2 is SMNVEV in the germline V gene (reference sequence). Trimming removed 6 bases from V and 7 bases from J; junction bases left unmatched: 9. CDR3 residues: CASSPGQGILQPQHF. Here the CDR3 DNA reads TGTGCCAGCAGCCCGGGACAGGGGATTTTGCAGCCCCAGCATTTT.

The CDR3 DNA is TGTGCCAGCAGTTTAAGCTCGGGGTTAGGGAACAGGGATGAGCAGTTCTTC. Amino acid sequence: CASSLSSGLGNRDEQFF. The V and J genes are TRBV28 and TRBJ2-1, with a weak D call TRBD1 (6 bases). The length of the CDR3 is 17 residues. The V end was cut by 2 bases, the J end by 8 bases, with 22 bases between. Germline assignment: CDR1 MDHEN and CDR2 SYDVKM.

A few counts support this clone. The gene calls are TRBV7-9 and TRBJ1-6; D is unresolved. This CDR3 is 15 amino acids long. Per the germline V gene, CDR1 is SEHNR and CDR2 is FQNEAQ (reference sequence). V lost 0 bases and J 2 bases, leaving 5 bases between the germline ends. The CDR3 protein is CASSLAIAYNSPLHF. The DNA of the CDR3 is TGTGCCAGCAGCTTAGCTATAGCCTATAATTCACCCCTCCACTTT.

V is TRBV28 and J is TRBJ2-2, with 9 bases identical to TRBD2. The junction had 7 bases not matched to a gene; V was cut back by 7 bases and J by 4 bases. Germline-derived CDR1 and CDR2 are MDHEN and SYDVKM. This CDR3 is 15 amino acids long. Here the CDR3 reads CASTAGGPGTGELFF. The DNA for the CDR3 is TGTGCCAGCACTGCGGGAGGGCCGGGCACCGGGGAGCTGTTTTTT.

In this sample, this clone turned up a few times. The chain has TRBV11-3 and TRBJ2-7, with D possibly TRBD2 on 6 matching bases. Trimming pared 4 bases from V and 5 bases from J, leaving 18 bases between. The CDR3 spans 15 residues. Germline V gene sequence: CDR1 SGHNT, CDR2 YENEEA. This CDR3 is CASSSPPASVHEQYF. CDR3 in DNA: TGTGCCAGCAGCTCCCCGCCGGCTAGCGTCCACGAGCAGTACTTC.

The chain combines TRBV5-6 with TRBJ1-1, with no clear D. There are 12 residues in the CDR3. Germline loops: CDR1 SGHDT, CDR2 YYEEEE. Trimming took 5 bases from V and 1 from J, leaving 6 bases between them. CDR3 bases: TGTGCCAGCAGGCGGGAGAACACTGAAGCTTTCTTT. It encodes CASRRENTEAFF.

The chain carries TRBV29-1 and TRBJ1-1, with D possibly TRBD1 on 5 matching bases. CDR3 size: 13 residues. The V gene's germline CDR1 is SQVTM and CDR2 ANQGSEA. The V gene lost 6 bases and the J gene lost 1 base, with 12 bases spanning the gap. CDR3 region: CSVIRVGNTEAFF. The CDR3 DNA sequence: TGCAGCGTCATCAGGGTTGGGAACACTGAAGCTTTCTTT.

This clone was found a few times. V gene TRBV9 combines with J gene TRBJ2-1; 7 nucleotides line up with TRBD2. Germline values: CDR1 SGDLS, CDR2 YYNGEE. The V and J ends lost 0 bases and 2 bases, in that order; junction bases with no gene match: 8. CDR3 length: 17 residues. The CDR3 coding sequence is TGTGCCAGCAGCGTAGGCATCGCGGGAGTACCCTACAATGAGCAGTTCTTC. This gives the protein CASSVGIAGVPYNEQFF.

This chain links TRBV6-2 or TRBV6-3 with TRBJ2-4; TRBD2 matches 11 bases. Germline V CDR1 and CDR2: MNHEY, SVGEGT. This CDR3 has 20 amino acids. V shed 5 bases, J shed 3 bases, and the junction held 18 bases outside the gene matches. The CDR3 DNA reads TGTGCCAGCAGTCAATGGTCGGGACTAGCGGCCTCCGGGGGCAAAAACATTCAGTACTTC. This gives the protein CASSQWSGLAASGGKNIQYF.

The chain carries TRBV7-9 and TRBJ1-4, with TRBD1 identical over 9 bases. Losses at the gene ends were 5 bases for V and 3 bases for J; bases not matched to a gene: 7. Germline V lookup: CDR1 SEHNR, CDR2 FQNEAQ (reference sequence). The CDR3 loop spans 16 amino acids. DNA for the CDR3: TGTGCCAGCAGCCCAGGACAGGGGAATGCTAATGAAAAACTGTTTTTT. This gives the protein CASSPGQGNANEKLFF.

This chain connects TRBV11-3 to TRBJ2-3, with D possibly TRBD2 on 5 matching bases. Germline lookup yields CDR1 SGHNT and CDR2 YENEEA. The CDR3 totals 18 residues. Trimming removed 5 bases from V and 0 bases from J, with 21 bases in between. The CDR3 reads CASSLALRRRESTDTQYF. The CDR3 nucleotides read TGTGCCAGCAGCCTAGCCCTCCGTAGAAGAGAAAGCACAGATACGCAGTATTTT.

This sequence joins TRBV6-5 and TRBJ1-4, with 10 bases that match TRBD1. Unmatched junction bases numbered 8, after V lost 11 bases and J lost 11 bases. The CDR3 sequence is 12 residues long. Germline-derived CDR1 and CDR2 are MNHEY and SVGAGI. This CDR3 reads CAQRTGGGKLFF. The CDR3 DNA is TGTGCCCAAAGGACAGGGGGTGGGAAACTGTTTTTT.

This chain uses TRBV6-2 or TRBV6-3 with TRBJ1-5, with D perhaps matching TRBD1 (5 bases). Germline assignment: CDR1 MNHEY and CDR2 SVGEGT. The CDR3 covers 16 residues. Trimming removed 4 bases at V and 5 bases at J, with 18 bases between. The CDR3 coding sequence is TGTGCCAGCAGTTCACTTGGAGGGGTACAGTATCAGCCCCAGCATTTT. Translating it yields CASSSLGGVQYQPQHF.

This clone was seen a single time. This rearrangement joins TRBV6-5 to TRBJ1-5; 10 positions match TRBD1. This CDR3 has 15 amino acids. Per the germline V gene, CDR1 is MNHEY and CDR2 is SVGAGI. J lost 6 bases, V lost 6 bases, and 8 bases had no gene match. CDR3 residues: CASRQDRGRGQPQHF. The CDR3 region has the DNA TGTGCCAGCAGGCAAGACAGGGGGCGCGGTCAGCCCCAGCATTTT.

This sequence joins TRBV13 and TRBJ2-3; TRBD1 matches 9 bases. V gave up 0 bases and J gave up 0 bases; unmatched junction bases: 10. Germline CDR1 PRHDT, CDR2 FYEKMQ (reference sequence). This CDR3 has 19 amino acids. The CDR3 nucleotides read TGTGCCAGCAGCTTAGGACAGGGGGCTGGAGCGAATAGCACAGATACGCAGTATTTT. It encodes CASSLGQGAGANSTDTQYF. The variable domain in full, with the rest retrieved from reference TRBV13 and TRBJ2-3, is AAGVIQSPRHLIKEKRETATLKCYPIPRHDTVYWYQQGPGQDPQFLISFYEKMQSDKGSIPDRFSAQQFSDYHSELNMSSLELGDSALYFCASSLGQGAGANSTDTQYFGPGTRLTVL.

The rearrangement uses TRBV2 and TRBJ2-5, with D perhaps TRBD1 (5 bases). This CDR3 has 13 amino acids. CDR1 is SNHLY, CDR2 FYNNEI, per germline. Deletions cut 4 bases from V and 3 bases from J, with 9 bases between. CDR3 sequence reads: CASSGGLEETQYF. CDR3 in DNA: TGTGCCAGCAGTGGGGGCCTCGAAGAGACCCAGTACTTC.

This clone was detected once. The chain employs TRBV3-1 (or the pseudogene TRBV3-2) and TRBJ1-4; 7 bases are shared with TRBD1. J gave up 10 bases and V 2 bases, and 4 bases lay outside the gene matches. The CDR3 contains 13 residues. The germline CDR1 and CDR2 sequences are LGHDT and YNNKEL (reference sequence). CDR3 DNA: TGTGCCAGCAGCCAAAGACAGGGTCCAAAACTGTTTTTT. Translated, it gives CASSQRQGPKLFF.

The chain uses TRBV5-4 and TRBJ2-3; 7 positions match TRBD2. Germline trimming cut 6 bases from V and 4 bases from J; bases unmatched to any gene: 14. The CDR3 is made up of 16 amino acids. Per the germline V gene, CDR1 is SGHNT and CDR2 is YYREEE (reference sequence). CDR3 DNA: TGTGCCAGCAACATGGGGGGTGCGGGAGTTTCAGATACGCAGTATTTT. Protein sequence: CASNMGGAGVSDTQYF.

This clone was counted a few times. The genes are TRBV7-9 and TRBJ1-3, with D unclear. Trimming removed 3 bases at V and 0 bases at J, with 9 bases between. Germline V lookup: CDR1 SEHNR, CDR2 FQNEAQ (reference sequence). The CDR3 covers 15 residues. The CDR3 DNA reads TGTGCCAGCAGCTTTTTCGGTCCCTCTGGAAACACCATATATTTT. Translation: CASSFFGPSGNTIYF.

The CDR3 nucleotides read TGTGCCAGCTCACGGGACAGGGGAAGGGAAAACATTCAGTACTTC. It is translated as CASSRDRGRENIQYF. The chain is built from TRBV18 and TRBJ2-4; 10 nucleotides align to TRBD1. V was pared by 4 bases and J by 5 bases, with 5 bases of the junction left unmatched. This CDR3 has 15 amino acids. The V gene's germline CDR1 is KGHSH and CDR2 LQKENI. The variable domain in full, completed from reference TRBV18 and TRBJ2-4, reads NAGVMQNPRHLVRRRGQEARLRCSPMKGHSHVYWYRQLPEEGLKFMVYLQKENIIDESGMPKERFSAEFPKEGPSILRIQQVVRGDSAAYFCASSRDRGRENIQYFGAGTRLSVL.

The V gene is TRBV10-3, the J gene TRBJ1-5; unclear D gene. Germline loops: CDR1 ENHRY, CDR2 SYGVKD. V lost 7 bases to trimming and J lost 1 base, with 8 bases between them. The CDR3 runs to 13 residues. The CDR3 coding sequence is TGTGCCATCATGGAGGGAAGCAATCAGCCCCAGCATTTT. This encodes CAIMEGSNQPQHF.

CDR3 sequence: CASSPPGQFYNEQFF. In nucleotides, the CDR3 is TGTGCCAGCAGCCCCCCGGGACAGTTCTACAATGAGCAGTTCTTC. This rearrangement joins TRBV3-1 (or the pseudogene TRBV3-2) to TRBJ2-1, with 7 bases matching TRBD1. Germline-derived CDR1 and CDR2 are LGHDT and YNNKEL (reference sequence). This CDR3 spans 15 amino acids. With 4 bases clipped from V and 3 bases from J, the junction kept 6 bases outside the gene matches.